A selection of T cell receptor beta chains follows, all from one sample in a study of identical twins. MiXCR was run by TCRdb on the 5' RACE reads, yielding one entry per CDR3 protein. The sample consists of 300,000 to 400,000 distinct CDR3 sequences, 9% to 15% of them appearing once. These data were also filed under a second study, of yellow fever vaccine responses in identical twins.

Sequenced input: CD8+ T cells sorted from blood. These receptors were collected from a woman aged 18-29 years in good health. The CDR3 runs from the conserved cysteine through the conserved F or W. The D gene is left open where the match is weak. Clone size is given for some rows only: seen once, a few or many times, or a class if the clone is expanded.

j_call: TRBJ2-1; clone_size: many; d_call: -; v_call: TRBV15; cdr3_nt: TGTGCCACCAGCAGACAGGGGAAGTACAATGAGCAGTTCTTC; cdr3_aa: CATSRQGKYNEQFF
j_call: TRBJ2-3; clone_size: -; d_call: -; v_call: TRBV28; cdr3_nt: TGTGCCAGCAGTTTCAGACAGAAAAGCACAGATACGCAGTATTTT; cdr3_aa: CASSFRQKSTDTQYF
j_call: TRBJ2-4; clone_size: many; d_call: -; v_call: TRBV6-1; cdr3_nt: TGTGCCAGCAGCCGACAGGTCATTTTTTCAGGGTCGGCCAAAAACATTCAGTACTTC; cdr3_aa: CASSRQVIFSGSAKNIQYF
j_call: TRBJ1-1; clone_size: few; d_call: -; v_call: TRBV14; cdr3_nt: TGTGCCAGCAGCCAAGATCTTTTGTGGGGGATGAACACTGAAGCTTTCTTT; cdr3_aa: CASSQDLLWGMNTEAFF
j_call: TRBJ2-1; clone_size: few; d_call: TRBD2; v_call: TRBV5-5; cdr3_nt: TGTGCCAGCAGCGCCGGGACTAGCGGACCTTTCTCCTACAATGAGCAGTTCTTC; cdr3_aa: CASSAGTSGPFSYNEQFF
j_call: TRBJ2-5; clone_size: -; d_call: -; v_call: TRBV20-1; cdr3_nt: TGCAGTGCAGAGGGGGGGAACCAAGAGACCCAGTACTTC; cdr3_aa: CSAEGGNQETQYF
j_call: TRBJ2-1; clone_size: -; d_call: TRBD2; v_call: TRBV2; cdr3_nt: TGTGCCAGCAGTGAAGGAGGGACTAGGGCTGATCATGAGCAGTTCTTC; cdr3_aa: CASSEGGTRADHEQFF
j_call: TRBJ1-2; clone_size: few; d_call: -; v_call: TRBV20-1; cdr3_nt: TGCAGTGCTAGAGAGACCGGGACAAACTATGGCTACACCTTC; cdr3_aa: CSARETGTNYGYTF
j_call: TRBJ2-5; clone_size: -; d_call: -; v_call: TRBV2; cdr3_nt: TGTGCCAGCAGTGAAGCGTCAAACAGTCAAGAGACCCAGTACTTC; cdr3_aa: CASSEASNSQETQYF
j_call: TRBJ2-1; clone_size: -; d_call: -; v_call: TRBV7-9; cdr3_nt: TGTGCCAGCAGCTTAGTAGGGACTCCTAATCACGAGCAGTTCTTC; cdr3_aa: CASSLVGTPNHEQFF
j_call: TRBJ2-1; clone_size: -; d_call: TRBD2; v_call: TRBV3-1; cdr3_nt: TGTGCCAGCAGCCAAGAACTAGCGCCCACCTACAATGAGCAGTTCTTC; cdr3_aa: CASSQELAPTYNEQFF
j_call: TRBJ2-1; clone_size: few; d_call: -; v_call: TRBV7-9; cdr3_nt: TGTGCCAGCAGCTTTGAGGCTAGCCGGAATGAGCAGTTCTTC; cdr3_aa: CASSFEASRNEQFF
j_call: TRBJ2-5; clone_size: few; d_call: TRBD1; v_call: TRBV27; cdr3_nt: TGTGCCAGCATGGACAGGGTAGGAGGAGAGACCCAGTACTTC; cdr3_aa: CASMDRVGGETQYF
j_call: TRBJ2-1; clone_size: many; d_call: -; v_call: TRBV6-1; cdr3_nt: TGTGCCAGCAGTGAACTGGCGGCTCTCTACAATGAGCAGTTCTTC; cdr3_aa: CASSELAALYNEQFF
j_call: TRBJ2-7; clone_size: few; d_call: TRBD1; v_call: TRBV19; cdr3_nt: TGTGCCAGTAGTATAAAGAGAGGGACAGGGATCCCCTACGAGCAGTACTTC; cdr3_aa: CASSIKRGTGIPYEQYF
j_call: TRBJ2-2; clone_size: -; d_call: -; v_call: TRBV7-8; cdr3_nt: TGTGCCAGCAGCTTAGCAACGGCACAGGCGGGCGGGGAGCTGTTTTTT; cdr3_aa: CASSLATAQAGGELFF
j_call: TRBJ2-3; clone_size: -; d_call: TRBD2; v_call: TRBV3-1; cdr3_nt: TGTGCCAGCAGCCAAGAAAAGGGACTAGTCTTCGTCGATACGCAGTATTTT; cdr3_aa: CASSQEKGLVFVDTQYF
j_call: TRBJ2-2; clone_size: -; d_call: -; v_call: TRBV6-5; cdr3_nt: TGTGCCAGTACCACTAGCTCCGGGGAGCTGTTTTTT; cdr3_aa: CASTTSSGELFF
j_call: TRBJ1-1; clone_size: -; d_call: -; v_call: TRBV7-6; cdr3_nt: TGTGCCAGCAGCAGCGCAGGGACCAGGAGCACTGAAGCTTTCTTT; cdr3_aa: CASSSAGTRSTEAFF
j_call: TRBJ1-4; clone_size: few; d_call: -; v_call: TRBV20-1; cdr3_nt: TGCAGTGCTAGCTCTATTTCGACGAATGAAAAACTGTTTTTT; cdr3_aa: CSASSISTNEKLFF
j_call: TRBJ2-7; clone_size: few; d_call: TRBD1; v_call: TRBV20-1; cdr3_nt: TGCAGTGCTAGACCGGGACAGGGGGCATTTTTAGCAACCTACGAGCAGTACTTC; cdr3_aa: CSARPGQGAFLATYEQYF
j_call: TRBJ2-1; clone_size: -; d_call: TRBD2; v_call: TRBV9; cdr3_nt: TGTGCCAGCAGCTTTTCGGGACTAGCGGGGTTAAATGAGCAGTTCTTC; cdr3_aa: CASSFSGLAGLNEQFF
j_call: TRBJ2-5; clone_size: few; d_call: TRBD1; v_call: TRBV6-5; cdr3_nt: TGTGCCAGCAGTTACTACTCTCCGACAGGGGGGCCCGAAGAGACCCAGTACTTC; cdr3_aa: CASSYYSPTGGPEETQYF
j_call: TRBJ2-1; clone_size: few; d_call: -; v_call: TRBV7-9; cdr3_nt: TGTGCCAGCAGCTCGCTAGCAGGGGGGAATGAGCAGTTCTTC; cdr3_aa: CASSSLAGGNEQFF
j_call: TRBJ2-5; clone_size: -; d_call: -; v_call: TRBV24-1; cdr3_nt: TGTGCCACCAGTGATTCCGCATTTGGGGAGACCCAGTACTTC; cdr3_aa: CATSDSAFGETQYF
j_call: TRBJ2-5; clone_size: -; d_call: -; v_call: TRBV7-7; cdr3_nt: TGTGCCAGCAGCCCCCCGGAGGGCGGGGAAGAGACCCAGTACTTC; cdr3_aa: CASSPPEGGEETQYF
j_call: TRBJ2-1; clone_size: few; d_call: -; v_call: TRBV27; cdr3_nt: TGTGCCAGCAGTAACCGAGGGATCCCCAGTGGGAATGAGCAGTTCTTC; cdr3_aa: CASSNRGIPSGNEQFF
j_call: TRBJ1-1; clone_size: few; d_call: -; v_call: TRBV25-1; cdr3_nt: TGTGCCAGCAGTGAACACAGGAACACTGAAGCTTTCTTT; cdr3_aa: CASSEHRNTEAFF
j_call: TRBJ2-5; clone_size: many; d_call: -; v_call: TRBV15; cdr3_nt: TGTGCCACCAGCAGTACAGGGTACCAAGAGACCCAGTACTTC; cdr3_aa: CATSSTGYQETQYF
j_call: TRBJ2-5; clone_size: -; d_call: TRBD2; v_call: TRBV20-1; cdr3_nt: TGCAGTGCTACCGGGAGCGGGAGGGCAGTAGAGACCCAGTACTTC; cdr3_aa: CSATGSGRAVETQYF
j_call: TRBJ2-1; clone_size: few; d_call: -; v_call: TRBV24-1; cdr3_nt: TGTGCCACCAGTGAGGGGGGAGCTAGCGCCAGCTCCTACAATGAGCAGTTCTTC; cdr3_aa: CATSEGGASASSYNEQFF
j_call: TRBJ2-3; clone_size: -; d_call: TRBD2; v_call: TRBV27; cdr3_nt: TGTGCCAGCAGTTTCTCGCCTAGCGGGGGTGCAGATACGCAGTATTTT; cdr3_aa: CASSFSPSGGADTQYF
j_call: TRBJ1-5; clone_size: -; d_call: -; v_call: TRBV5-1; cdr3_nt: TGCGCCAGCAGCTTGTATGTGGGAGACCAGCCCCAGCATTTT; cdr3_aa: CASSLYVGDQPQHF
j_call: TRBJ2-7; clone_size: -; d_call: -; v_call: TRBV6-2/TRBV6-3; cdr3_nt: TGTGCCAGCAGTTACTCGATGACAGGTAGCCCCTACGAGCAGTACTTC; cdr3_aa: CASSYSMTGSPYEQYF
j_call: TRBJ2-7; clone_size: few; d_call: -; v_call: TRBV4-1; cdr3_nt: TGCGCCAGCAGCAACGCCCTAGCGCCTTCCTACGAGCAGTACTTC; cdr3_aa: CASSNALAPSYEQYF
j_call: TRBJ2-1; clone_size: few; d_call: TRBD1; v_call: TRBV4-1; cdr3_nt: TGCGCCAGCAGCCATGGACAGGGGTACAATGAGCAGTTCTTC; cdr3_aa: CASSHGQGYNEQFF
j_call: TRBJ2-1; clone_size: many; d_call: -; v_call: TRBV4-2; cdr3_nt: TGTGCCAGCAGCCAAGATGCAATCCCATCCTACAATGAGCAGTTCTTC; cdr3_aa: CASSQDAIPSYNEQFF
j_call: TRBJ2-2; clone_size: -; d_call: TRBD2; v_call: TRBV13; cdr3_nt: TGTGCCAGCAGCTCCCTACTAGCGGGGGTTCCCGGGGAGCTGTTTTTT; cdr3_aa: CASSSLLAGVPGELFF
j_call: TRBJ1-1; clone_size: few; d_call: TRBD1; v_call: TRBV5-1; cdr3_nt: TGCGCCAGCAGCTATAACGGACAGGGAGGGACTGAAGCTTTCTTT; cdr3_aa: CASSYNGQGGTEAFF
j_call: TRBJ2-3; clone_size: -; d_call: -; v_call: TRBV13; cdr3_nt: TGTGCCAGCAGCTTAGTGGGGCAGAGCACAGATACGCAGTATTTT; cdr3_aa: CASSLVGQSTDTQYF
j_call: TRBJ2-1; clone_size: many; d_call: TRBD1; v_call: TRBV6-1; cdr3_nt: TGTGCCAGCAGTGAAGAAGGGACAGGAGTCAATGAGCAGTTCTTC; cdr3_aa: CASSEEGTGVNEQFF
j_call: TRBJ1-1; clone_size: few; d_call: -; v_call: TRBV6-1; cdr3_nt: TGTGCCAGCAGTGACACGGTCGAGGGGCCTATGAACACTGAAGCTTTCTTT; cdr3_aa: CASSDTVEGPMNTEAFF
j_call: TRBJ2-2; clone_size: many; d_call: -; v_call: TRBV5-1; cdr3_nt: TGCGCCAGCAGCTTCCGACCCCTCCTGCGATCCGGGGAGCTGTTTTTT; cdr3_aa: CASSFRPLLRSGELFF
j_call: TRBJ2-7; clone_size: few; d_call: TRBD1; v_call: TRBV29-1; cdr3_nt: TGCAGCGTTCCGGGACAGGGGGCTTACGAGCAGTACTTC; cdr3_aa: CSVPGQGAYEQYF
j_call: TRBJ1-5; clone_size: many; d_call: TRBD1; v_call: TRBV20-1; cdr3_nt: TGCAGTGCTAGGGACAGGGCTAGCAATCAGCCCCAGCATTTT; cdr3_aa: CSARDRASNQPQHF
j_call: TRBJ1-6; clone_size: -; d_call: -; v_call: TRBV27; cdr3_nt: TGTGCCAGCATCCCCGTGGGTTCCTATAATTCACCCCTCCACTTT; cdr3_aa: CASIPVGSYNSPLHF
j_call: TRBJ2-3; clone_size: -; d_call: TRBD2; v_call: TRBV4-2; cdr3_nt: TGTGCCAGCAGCCAAGACGGACTAGCGGCAAACACAGATACGCAGTATTTT; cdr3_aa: CASSQDGLAANTDTQYF
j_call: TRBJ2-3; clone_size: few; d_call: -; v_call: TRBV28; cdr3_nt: TGTGCCAGCAGTTTTTCTCTCCTGCGGGATACGCAGTATTTT; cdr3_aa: CASSFSLLRDTQYF
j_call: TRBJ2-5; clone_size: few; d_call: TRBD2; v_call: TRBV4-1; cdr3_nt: TGCGCCAGCAGTGAACGGGGAGGGTTTAAAGAGACCCAGTACTTC; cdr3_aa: CASSERGGFKETQYF
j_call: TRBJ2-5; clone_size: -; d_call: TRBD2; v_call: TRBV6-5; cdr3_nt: TGTGCCAGCAGTTCCTGGGACGGGGGGTACCAAGAGACCCAGTACTTC; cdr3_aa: CASSSWDGGYQETQYF
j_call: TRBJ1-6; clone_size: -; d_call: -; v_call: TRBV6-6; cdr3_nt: TGTGCCAGCAGTTTGGGGGTGGGGTCACCCCTCCACTTT; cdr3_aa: CASSLGVGSPLHF